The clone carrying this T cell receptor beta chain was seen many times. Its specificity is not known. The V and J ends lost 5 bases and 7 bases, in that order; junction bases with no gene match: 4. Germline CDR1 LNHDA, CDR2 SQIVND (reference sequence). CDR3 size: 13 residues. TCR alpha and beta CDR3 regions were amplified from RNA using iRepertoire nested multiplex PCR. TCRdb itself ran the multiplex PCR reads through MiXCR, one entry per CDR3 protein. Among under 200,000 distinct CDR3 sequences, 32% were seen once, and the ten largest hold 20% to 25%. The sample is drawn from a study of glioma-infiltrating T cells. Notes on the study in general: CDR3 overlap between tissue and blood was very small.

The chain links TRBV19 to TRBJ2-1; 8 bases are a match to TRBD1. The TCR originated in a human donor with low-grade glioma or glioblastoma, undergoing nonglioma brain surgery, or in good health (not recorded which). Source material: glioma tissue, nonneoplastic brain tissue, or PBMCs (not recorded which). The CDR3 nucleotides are TGTGCCAGTAGTTCGACAGGGGAAAATGAGCAGTTCTTC. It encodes CASSSTGENEQFF.